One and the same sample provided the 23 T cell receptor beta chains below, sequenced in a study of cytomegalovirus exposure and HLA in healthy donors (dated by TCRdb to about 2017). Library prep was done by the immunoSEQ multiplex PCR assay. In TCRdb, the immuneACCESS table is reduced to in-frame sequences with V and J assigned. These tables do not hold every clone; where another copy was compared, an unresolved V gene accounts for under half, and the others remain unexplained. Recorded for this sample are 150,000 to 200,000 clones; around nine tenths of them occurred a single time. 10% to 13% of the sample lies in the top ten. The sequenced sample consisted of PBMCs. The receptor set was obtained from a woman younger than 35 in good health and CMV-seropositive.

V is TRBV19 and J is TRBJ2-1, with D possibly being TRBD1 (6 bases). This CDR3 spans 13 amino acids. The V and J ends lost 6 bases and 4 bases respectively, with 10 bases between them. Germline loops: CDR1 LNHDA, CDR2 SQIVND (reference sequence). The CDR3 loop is CASRLQGYNEQFF. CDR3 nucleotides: TGTGCCAGTAGGCTACAGGGATACAATGAGCAGTTCTTC.

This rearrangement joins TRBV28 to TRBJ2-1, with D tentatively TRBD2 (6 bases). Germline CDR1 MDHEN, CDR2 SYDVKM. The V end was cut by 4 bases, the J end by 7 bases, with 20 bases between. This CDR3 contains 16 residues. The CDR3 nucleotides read TGTGCCAGCAGTTGGGCCTCCTCCGGGAGCGAGAATGAGCAGTTCTTC. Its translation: CASSWASSGSENEQFF.

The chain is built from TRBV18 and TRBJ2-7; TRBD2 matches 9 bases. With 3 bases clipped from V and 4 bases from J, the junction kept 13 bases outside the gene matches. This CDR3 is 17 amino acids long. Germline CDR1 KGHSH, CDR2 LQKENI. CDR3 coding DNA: TGTGCCAGCTCACCTGGAGGAGCGGGAGGCGGGTTATACGAGCAGTACTTC. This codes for CASSPGGAGGGLYEQYF.

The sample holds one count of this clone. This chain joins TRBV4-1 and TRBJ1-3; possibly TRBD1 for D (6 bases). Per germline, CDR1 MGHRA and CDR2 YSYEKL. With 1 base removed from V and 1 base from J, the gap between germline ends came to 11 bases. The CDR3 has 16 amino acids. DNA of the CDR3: TGCGCCAGCAGCCAAGGGCGACAGGCATCTGGAAACACCATATATTTT. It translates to CASSQGRQASGNTIYF.

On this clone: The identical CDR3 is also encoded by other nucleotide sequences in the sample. As DNA, the CDR3 is TGTGCCAGCAGTGCCCAGGACGGGGGGAATCAGCCCCAGCATTTT. This sequence encodes CASSAQDGGNQPQHF. The chain links TRBV6-1 to TRBJ1-5, with a tentative D call TRBD1 (5 bases). Germline V gene lookup returns CDR1 MNHNS and CDR2 SASEGT. This CDR3 has 15 residues. The V gene lost 4 bases and the J gene lost 4 bases, with 14 bases spanning the gap.

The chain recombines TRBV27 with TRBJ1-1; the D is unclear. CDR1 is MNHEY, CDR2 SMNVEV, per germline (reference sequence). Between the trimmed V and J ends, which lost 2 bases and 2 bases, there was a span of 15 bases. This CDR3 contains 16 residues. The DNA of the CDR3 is TGTGCCAGCAGTTTAAGTCGTAGGCCTAGAAACACTGAAGCTTTCTTT. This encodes CASSLSRRPRNTEAFF.

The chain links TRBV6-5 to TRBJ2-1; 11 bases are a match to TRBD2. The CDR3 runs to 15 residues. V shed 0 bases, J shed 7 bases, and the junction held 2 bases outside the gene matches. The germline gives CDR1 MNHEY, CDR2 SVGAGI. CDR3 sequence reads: CASSYSWTSGNEQFF. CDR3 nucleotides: TGTGCCAGCAGTTACTCCTGGACTAGCGGGAATGAGCAGTTCTTC.

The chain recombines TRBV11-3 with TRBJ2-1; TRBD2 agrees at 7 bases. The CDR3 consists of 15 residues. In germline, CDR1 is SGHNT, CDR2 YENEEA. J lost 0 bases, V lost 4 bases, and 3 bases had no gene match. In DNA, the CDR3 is TGTGCCAGCAGCTCCAGCGGGAACTCCTACAATGAGCAGTTCTTC. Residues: CASSSSGNSYNEQFF.

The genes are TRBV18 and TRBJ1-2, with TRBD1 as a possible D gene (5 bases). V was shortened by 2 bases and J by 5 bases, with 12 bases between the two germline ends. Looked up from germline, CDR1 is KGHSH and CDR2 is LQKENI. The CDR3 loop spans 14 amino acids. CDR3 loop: CASSPGLGVYGYTF. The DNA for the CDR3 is TGTGCCAGCTCACCAGGATTAGGGGTATATGGCTACACCTTC. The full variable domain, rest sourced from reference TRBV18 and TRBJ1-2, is NAGVMQNPRHLVRRRGQEARLRCSPMKGHSHVYWYRQLPEEGLKFMVYLQKENIIDESGMPKERFSAEFPKEGPSILRIQQVVRGDSAAYFCASSPGLGVYGYTFGSGTRLTVV.

The CDR3 reads CASSSGHHYEQYF. In DNA form, the CDR3 reads TGCGCCAGCAGCTCCGGACATCACTACGAGCAGTACTTC. The gene calls are TRBV5-1 and TRBJ2-7; maybe TRBD1 (5 bases). Trimming cost V 3 bases and J 3 bases, with 10 bases left between them. CDR1 SGHRS and CDR2 YFSETQ come from the germline V gene. The CDR3 is 13 amino acids.

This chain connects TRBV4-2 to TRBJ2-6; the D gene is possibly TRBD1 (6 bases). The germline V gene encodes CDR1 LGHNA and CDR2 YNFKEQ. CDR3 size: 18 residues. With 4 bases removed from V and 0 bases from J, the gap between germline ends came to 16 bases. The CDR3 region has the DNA TGTGCCAGCAGCCCCAGTTCACAGGGCAGCTCTGGGGCCAACGTCCTGACTTTC. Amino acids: CASSPSSQGSSGANVLTF.

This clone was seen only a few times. CDR3 nucleotides: TGTGCCAGCAGTTTCCGCCGACTAGCGGACTACGAGCAGTACTTC. Its protein product is CASSFRRLADYEQYF. The chain employs TRBV6-5 and TRBJ2-7; 9 nucleotides line up with TRBD2. The germline gives CDR1 MNHEY, CDR2 SVGAGI. J lost 3 bases, V lost 4 bases, and 7 bases had no gene match. This CDR3 is 15 amino acids long.

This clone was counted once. The CDR3: CASSEGRVEKGRTEAFF. For the CDR3, the DNA is TGTGCCAGCAGTGAAGGGCGTGTAGAAAAGGGGCGCACTGAAGCTTTCTTT. This sequence joins TRBV6-1 and TRBJ1-1; the D gene is possibly TRBD1 (5 bases). Germline V gene sequence: CDR1 MNHNS, CDR2 SASEGT. V shed 1 base and J shed 4 bases, with 19 bases lying between them. This CDR3 contains 17 residues.

The CDR3 loop reads CASRLGIGTGVTDTQYF. In nucleotides, the CDR3 is TGCGCCAGCCGACTTGGAATTGGGACAGGGGTCACAGATACGCAGTATTTT. The rearrangement joins TRBV5-1 to TRBJ2-3; 10 bases agree with TRBD1. The CDR3 has 17 amino acids. CDR1 is SGHRS, CDR2 YFSETQ, per germline. With 7 bases clipped from V and 2 bases from J, the junction kept 13 bases outside the gene matches.

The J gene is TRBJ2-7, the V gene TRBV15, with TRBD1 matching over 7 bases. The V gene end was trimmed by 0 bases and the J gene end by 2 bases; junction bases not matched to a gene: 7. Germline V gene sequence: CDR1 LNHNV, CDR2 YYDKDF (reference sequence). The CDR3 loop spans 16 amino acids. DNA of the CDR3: TGTGCCACCAGCAGAGAGTCCGCGACAGGGACCTACGAGCAGTACTTC. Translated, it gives CATSRESATGTYEQYF.

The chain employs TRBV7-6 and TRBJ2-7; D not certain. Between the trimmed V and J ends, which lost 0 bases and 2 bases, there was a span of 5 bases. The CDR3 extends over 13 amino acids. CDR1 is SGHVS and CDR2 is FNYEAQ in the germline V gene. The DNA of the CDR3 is TGTGCCAGCAGCTTAGCGGGCACCTACGAGCAGTACTTC. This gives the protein CASSLAGTYEQYF.

CDR3 DNA: TGTGCCGAGGGGGACACTGAAGCTTTCTTT. Residues: CAEGDTEAFF. The genes are TRBV7-9 and TRBJ1-1; possible D gene TRBD1, 6 bases. Between the trimmed V and J ends, which lost 11 bases and 3 bases, there was a span of 7 bases. Germline CDR1 and CDR2: SEHNR and FQNEAQ (reference sequence). This CDR3 contains 10 residues.

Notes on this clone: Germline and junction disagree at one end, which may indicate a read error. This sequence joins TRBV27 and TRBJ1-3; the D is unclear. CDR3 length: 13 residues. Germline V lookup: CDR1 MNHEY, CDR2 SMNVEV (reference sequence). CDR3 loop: CASSPQTGNTIYF. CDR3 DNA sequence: TGTGCCAGCAGTCCCCAGACTGGCAACACCATATATTTT.

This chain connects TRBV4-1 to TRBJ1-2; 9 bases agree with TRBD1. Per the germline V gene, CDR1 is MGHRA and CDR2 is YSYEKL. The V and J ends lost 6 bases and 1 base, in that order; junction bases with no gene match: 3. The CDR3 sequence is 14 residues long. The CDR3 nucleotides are TGCGCCAGCAGGGGGACAGGGAATAACTATGGCTACACCTTC. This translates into CASRGTGNNYGYTF.

This chain's CDR3 is CASSQLTETYEQYF. The DNA for the CDR3 is TGCGCCAGCAGCCAACTCACTGAGACCTACGAGCAGTACTTC. This chain uses TRBV4-1 with TRBJ2-7; no firm D call. This CDR3 is 14 amino acids long. With 2 bases removed from V and 2 bases from J, the gap between germline ends came to 10 bases. Germline CDR1 MGHRA, CDR2 YSYEKL.

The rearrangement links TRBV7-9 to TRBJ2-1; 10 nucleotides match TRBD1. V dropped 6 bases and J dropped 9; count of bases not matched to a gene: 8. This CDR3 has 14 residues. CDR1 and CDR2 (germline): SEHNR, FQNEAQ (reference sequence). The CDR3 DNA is TGTGCCAGCAGTCGCCGGGACAGGGGACTTGAGCAGTTCTTC. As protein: CASSRRDRGLEQFF.

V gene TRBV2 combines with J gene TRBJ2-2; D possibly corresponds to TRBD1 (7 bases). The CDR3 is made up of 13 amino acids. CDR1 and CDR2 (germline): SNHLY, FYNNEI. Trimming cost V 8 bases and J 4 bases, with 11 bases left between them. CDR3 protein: CASSGGSTGELFF. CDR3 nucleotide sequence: TGTGCCAGCTCAGGGGGGAGCACCGGGGAGCTGTTTTTT.

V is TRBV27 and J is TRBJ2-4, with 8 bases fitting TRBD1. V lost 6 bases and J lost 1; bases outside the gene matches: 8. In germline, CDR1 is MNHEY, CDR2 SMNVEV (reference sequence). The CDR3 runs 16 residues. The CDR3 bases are TGTGCCAGCAGGCCAGGGGGCAAGGGGGCCAAAAACATTCAGTACTTC. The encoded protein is CASRPGGKGAKNIQYF.